The rows below give T cell receptor beta chains drawn from one sample of a study of beta chain features in type 1 diabetes. The protocol was immunoSEQ multiplex PCR, while the TCRdb copy is restricted to in-frame clones and leaves out a portion. The data show roughly 340,000 clones, with about 13% seen just once and 0.015% held by the top ten. Sequenced input: naive CD4+ T cells from blood. These receptors were taken from a woman between 18 and 30 years old with type 1 diabetes. Each CDR3 is given without its conserved first and last residue.

>TRBV28
ASSLGLAGGTLEQF
>TRBV7-8
ASSFPGVVDREYQETQY
>TRBV27
ASRGQGTYEQY
>TRBV30
AWSVGSASGRQF
>TRBV7-2
ASSLWVAGGEKEQF
>TRBV5-1
ASKVANEQF
>TRBV4-3
ASSRGGANVLT
>TRBV7-9
ASSLGGRNQETQY
>TRBV7-2
ASSSQTRPTDTQY
>TRBV9
ASSAGQGARTEAF
>TRBV28
ASSRGQGFVGEKLF
>TRBV25-1
ASSPAGGPPYEQY
>TRBV29-1
SVAVVSGNEQF
>TRBV30
AYDRGSNTIY
>TRBV11-2
ASSLLPGELF
>TRBV30
AWTRTGVEKLF
>TRBV5-1
ASSLVGQSSRGYT
>TRBV18
ASSPEISTDTQY
>TRBV28
ASTSPWGLGTDTQY
>TRBV7-7
ASSFRLAGQETQY
>TRBV28
ASSTNGLTYNEQF
>TRBV7-9
ASSLKGGDWRSYNEQF
>TRBV2
ASTGGANTGELF
>TRBV27
ASSLTGERQETQY
>TRBV30
AWSRSRRGGQGGNEQF
>TRBV6-1
ASSQEVAYEQY
>TRBV15
ATRLAGLTDTQY
>TRBV29-1
SFAGTGGTEAF
>TRBV5-6
ASILAGAGYNEQF
>TRBV19
ASRRDWDNEQF
>TRBV12-5
ASGHSRRPGQGYGYT
>TRBV6-1
ASSRRTGEGTEAF
>TRBV10-3
AITAGTANYEQY
>TRBV30
AWSGRLNEKLF
>TRBV27
ASRKDRDRGDLYGYT
>TRBV27
ASSYGLNSYNEQF